This TCR beta chain came from a study of T-cell reconstitution after alpha-beta-depleted transplantation in children. Overall study results and limits: Two months or so post-transplant, alpha-beta T cells reportedly derived from several hundred expanded graft clones. One year after transplant, T-cell counts and diversity came mostly from newly produced T cells.

Germline V gene sequence: CDR1 KGHSH, CDR2 LQKENI. This CDR3 contains 14 residues. TCRbeta library preparation incorporated unique molecular identifiers. TCRdb called the PCR reads again in MiXCR, with one record for every CDR3 protein. Among approximately 220,000 distinct CDR3 sequences, around a sixth were seen once, and the ten largest hold around 45%. Concerning this clonotype itself: As yet, its antigen is unknown. One end of the junction is discordant with germline, which a read error may explain.

The chain carries TRBV18 and TRBJ2-3; D possibly corresponds to TRBD2 (5 bases). The receptor's source is a male patient aged 2 to 10 who had a stem cell transplant for acute lymphoblastic leukemia, so the T cells may come from the graft donor. The source material was PBMCs, mostly from graft donor cells, sampled 360 days after TCRalphabeta/CD19-depleted stem cell transplant. CDR3 DNA: TGTGCCAGCTCACCAAACGAGGGCACATATACGCAGTATTTT. This gives the protein CASSPNEGTYTQYF. The variable domain in full, completed from reference TRBV18 and TRBJ2-3, reads NAGVMQNPRHLVRRRGQEARLRCSPMKGHSHVYWYRQLPEEGLKFMVYLQKENIIDESGMPKERFSAEFPKEGPSILRIQQVVRGDSAAYFCASSPNEGTYTQYFGPGTRLTVL.